The clone carrying this T cell receptor beta chain was seen more than once but under ten times. The antigen is not known. The TCRbeta library incorporated unique molecular identifiers. From the PCR reads, TCRdb called clonotypes with MiXCR, one entry per CDR3 protein. Counted here are 250,000 to 400,000 distinct CDR3 sequences, over 20% occurring once; the ten biggest clones make up 9.5% to 12%. This CDR3 region has 18 residues. Trimming cost V 1 base and J 2 bases; bases outside gene matches: 12. Per germline, CDR1 SGHAT and CDR2 FQDESV (reference sequence). This record belongs to a study of T-cell reconstitution after alpha-beta-depleted transplantation in children. The study's findings and limits: Surviving recipient T cells and thymic progenitors accounted for the high day-60 TCRbeta diversity observed in some patients.

The rearrangement uses TRBV11-1 and TRBJ2-3; 7 bases line up with TRBD1. The sequence derives from a male patient younger than 18 who had a stem cell transplant for acute lymphoblastic leukemia, so the T cells may come from the graft donor. The specimen was PBMCs, mostly from graft donor cells, collected 180 days after TCRalphabeta/CD19-depleted stem cell transplant. The CDR3 protein is CASSLDSRDSGYTDTQYF. The CDR3 DNA is TGTGCCAGCAGCTTAGATTCAAGGGACAGCGGATACACAGATACGCAGTATTTT.